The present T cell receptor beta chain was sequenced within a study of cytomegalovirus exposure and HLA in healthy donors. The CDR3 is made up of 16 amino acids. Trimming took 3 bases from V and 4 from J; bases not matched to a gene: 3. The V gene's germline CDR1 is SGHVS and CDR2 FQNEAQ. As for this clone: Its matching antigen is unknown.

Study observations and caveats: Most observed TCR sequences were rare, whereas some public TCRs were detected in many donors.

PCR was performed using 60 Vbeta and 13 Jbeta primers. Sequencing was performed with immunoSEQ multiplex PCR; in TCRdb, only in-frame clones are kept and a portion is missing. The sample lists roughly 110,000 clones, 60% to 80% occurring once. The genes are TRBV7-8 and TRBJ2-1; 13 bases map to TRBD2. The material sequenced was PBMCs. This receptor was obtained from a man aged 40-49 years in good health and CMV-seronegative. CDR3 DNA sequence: TGTGCCAGCAGCTTGCCGGGACTAGCGGGGTACAATGAGCAGTTCTTC. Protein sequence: CASSLPGLAGYNEQFF.